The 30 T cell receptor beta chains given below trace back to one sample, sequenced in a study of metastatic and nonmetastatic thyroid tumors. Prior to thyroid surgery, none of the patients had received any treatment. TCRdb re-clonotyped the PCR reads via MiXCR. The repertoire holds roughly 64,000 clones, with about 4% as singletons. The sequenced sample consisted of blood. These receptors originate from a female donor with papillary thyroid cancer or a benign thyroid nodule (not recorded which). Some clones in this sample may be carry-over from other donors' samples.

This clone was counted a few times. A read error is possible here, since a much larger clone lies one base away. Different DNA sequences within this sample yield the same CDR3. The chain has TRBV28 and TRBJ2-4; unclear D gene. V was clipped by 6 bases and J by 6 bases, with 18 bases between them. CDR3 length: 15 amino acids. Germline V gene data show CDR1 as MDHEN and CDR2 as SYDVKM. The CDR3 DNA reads TGTGCCAGCAGCCTCCGCGGTGTCCCAATAAACATTCAGTACTTC. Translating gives CASSLRGVPINIQYF.

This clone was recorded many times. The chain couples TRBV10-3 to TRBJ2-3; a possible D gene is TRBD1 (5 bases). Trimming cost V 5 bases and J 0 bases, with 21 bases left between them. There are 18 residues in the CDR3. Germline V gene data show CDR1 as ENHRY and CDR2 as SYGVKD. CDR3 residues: CAISPNGPYGASTDTQYF. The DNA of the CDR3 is TGTGCCATCAGTCCTAATGGCCCATATGGGGCTAGCACAGATACGCAGTATTTT.

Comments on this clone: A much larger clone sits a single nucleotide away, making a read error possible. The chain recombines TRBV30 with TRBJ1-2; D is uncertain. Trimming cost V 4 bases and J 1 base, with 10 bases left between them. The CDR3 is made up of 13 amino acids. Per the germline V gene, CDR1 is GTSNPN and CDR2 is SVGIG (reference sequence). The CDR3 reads CAWMITVNYGYTF. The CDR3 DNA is TGTGCCTGGATGATTACAGTTAACTATGGCTACACCTTC. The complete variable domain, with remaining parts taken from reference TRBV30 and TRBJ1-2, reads SQTIHQWPATLVQPVGSPLSLECTVEGTSNPNLYWYRQAAGRGLQLLFYSVGIGQISSEVPQNLSASRPQDRQFILSSKKLLLSDSGFYLCAWMITVNYGYTFGSGTRLTVV.

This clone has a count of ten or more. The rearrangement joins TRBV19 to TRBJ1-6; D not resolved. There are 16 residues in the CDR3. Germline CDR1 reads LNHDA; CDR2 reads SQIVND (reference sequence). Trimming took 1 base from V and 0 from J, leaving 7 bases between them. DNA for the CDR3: TGTGCCAGTAGTATAGGACGACGCTCCTATAATTCACCCCTCCACTTT. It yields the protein CASSIGRRSYNSPLHF.

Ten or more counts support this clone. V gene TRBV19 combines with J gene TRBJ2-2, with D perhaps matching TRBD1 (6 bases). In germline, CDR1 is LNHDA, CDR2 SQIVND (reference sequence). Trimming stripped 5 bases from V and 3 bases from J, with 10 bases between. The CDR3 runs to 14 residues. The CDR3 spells CASSVGQYTGELFF. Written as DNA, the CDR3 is TGTGCCAGTAGTGTCGGACAGTACACCGGGGAGCTGTTTTTT. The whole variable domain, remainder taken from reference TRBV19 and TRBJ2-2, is DGGITQSPKYLFRKEGQNVTLSCEQNLNHDAMYWYRQDPGQGLRLIYYSQIVNDFQKGDIAEGYSVSREKKESFPLTVTSAQKNPTAFYLCASSVGQYTGELFFGEGSRLTVL.

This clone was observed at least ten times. For the CDR3, the DNA is TGCAGTGCTCCGGGACTAGCGGGGACAGGTGCTCCAGATACGCAGTATTTT. Encoded protein: CSAPGLAGTGAPDTQYF. The rearrangement uses TRBV20-1 and TRBJ2-3; 13 nucleotides agree with TRBD2. J lost 4 bases, V lost 5 bases, and 12 bases had no gene match. Per germline, CDR1 DFQATT and CDR2 SNEGSKA (reference sequence). CDR3 length: 17 amino acids.

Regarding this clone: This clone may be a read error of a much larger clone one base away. The CDR3 nucleotides read TGCAGTGCTAGGGGGACAGGGAATAATGAAAAACTGTCTTTT. Its translation is CSARGTGNNEKLSF. The chain carries TRBV20-1 and TRBJ1-4; 9 bases agree with TRBD1. CDR1 and CDR2 (germline): DFQATT, SNEGSKA (reference sequence). This CDR3 region has 14 residues.

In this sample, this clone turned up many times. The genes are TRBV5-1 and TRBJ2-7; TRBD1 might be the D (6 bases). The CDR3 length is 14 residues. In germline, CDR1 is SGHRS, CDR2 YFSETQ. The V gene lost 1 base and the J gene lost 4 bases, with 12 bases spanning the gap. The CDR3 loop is CASSLYRVGYEQYF. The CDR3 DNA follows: TGCGCCAGCAGCTTGTACAGGGTTGGTTACGAGCAGTACTTC.

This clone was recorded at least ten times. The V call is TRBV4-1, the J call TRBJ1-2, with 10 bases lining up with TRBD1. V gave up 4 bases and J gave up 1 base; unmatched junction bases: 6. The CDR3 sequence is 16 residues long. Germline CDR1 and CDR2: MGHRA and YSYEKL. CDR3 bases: TGCGCCAGCAGCCCAGGGACAGGGGATAGTAACTATGGCTACACCTTC. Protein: CASSPGTGDSNYGYTF.

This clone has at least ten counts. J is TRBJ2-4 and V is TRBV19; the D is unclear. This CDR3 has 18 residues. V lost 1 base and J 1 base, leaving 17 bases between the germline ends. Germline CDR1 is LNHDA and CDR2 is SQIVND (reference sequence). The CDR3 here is CASSIASQAFGAKNIQYF. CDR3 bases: TGTGCCAGTAGTATAGCCTCGCAGGCATTCGGGGCCAAAAACATTCAGTACTTC.

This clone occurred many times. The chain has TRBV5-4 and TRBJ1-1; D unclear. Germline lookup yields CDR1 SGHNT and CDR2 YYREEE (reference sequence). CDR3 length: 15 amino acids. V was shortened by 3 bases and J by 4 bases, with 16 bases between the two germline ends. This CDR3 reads CASSSPLGNPTEAFF. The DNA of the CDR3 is TGTGCCAGCAGCTCACCCTTAGGGAATCCCACTGAAGCTTTCTTT. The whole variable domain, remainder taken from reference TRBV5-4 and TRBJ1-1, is ETGVTQSPTHLIKTRGQQVTLRCSSQSGHNTVSWYQQALGQGPQFIFQYYREEENGRGNFPPRFSGLQFPNYSSELNVNALELDDSALYLCASSSPLGNPTEAFFGQGTRLTVV.

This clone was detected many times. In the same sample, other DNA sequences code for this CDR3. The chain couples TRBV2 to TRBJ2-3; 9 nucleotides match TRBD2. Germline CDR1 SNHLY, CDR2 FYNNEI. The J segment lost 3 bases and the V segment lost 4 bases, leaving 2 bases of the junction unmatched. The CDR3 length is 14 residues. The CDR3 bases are TGTGCCAGCAGTGTGGGACTAGCAACAGATACGCAGTATTTT. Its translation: CASSVGLATDTQYF.

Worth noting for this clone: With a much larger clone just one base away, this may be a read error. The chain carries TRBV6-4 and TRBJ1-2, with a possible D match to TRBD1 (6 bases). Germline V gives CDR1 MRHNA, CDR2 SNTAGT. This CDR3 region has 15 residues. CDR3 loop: CASSDHDRLSYGYTF. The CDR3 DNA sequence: TGCGCCAGCAGTGACCACGACAGGTTGTCCTATGGCTACACCTTC.

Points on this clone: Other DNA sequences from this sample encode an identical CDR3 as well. CDR3 sequence: CASSSGLALSSYNEQFF. The DNA for the CDR3 is TGTGCCAGCAGTTCTGGACTTGCCTTGAGCTCCTACAATGAGCAGTTCTTC. This rearrangement joins TRBV28 to TRBJ2-1, with D perhaps matching TRBD2 (5 bases). The germline V and J ends were trimmed by 4 bases and 0 bases, with 16 bases remaining between them. CDR1 is MDHEN, CDR2 SYDVKM, per germline. There are 17 residues in the CDR3.

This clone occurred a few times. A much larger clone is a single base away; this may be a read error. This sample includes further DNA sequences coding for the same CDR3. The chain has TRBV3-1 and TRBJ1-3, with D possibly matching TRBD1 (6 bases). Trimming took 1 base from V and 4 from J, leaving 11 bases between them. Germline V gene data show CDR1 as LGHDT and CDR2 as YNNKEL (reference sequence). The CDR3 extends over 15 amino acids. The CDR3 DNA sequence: TGTGCCAGCAGCCAAGTGCTGGGGGGCGGAAACACCATATATTTT. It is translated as CASSQVLGGGNTIYF.

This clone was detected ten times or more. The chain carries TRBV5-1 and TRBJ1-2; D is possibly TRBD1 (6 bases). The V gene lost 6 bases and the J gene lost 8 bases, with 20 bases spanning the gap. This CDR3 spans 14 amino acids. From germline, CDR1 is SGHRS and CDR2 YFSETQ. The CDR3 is CASKLEGGPWGYTF. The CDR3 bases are TGCGCCAGCAAACTGGAGGGGGGACCGTGGGGCTACACCTTC.

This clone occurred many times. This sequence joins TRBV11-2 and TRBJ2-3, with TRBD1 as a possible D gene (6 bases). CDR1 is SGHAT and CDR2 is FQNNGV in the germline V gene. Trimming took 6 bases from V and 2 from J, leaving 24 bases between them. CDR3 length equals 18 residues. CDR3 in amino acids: CASSRNSMRTAHTDTQYF. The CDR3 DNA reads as TGTGCCAGCAGTCGCAACAGTATGCGGACAGCGCACACAGATACGCAGTATTTT. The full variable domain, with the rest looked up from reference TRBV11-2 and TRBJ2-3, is EAGVAQSPRYKIIEKRQSVAFWCNPISGHATLYWYQQILGQGPKLLIQFQNNGVVDDSQLPKDRFSAERLKGVDSTLKIQPAKLEDSAVYLCASSRNSMRTAHTDTQYFGPGTRLTVL.

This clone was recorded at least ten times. CDR3 sequence reads: CASSLGWDYEQYF. The CDR3 DNA sequence: TGCGCCAGCAGCTTGGGTTGGGACTACGAGCAGTACTTC. The chain uses TRBV5-1 and TRBJ2-7; D gene unclear. The CDR3 has 13 amino acids. Looked up from germline, CDR1 is SGHRS and CDR2 is YFSETQ. With 0 bases removed from V and 3 bases from J, the gap between germline ends came to 7 bases. The full variable domain, in which reference TRBV5-1 and TRBJ2-7 provide the parts outside the CDR3, is KAGVTQTPRYLIKTRGQQVTLSCSPISGHRSVSWYQQTPGQGLQFLFEYFSETQRNKGNFPGRFSGRQFSNSRSEMNVSTLELGDSALYLCASSLGWDYEQYFGPGTRLTVT.

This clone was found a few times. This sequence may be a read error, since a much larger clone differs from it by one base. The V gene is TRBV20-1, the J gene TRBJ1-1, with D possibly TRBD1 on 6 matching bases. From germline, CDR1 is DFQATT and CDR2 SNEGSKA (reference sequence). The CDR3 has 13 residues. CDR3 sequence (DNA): TGCAGTGCTAGTACAGGGAGGGTCACTGAAGATTTCTTT. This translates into CSASTGRVTEDFF.

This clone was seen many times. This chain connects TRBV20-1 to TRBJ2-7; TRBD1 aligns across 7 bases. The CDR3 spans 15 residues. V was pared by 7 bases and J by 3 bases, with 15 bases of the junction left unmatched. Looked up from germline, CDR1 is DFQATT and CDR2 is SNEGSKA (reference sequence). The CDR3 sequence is CSVPPRGQSLYEQYF. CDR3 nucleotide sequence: TGCAGTGTCCCACCCCGGGGACAGTCACTCTACGAGCAGTACTTC.

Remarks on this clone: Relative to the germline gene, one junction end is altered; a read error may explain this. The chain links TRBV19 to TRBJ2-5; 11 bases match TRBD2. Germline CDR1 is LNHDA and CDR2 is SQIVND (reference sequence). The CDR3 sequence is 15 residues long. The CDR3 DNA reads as TGTGCCAGCTCACCCCTAGCGGGAGGACAAGAGACCAAGTACTTC. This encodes CASSPLAGGQETKYF.

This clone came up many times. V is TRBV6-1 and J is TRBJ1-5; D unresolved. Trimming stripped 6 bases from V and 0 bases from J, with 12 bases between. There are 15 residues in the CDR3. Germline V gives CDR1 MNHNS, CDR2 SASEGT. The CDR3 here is CASRHLGRSNQPQHF. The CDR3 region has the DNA TGTGCCAGCAGACACCTGGGCCGTAGCAATCAGCCCCAGCATTTT.

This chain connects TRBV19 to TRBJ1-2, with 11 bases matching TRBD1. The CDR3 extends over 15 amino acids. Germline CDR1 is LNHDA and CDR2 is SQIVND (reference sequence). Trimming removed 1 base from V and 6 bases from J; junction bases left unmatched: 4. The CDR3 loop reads CASSIVGQGADGYTF. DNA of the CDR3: TGTGCCAGTAGTATAGTTGGACAGGGGGCAGATGGCTACACCTTC.

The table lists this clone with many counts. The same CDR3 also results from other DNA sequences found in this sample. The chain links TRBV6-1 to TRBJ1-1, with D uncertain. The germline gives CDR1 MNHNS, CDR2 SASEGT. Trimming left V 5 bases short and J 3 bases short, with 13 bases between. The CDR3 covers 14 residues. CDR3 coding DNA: TGTGCCAGCAGTTATATCGCGGTTGACACTGAAGCTTTCTTT. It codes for CASSYIAVDTEAFF.

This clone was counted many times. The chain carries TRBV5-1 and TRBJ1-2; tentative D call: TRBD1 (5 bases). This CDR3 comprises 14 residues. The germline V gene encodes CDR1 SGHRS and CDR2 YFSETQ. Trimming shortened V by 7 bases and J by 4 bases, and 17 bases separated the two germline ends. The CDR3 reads CASSSAGKIYGYTF. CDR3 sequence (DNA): TGCGCCAGCTCTTCGGCAGGGAAAATCTATGGCTACACCTTC.

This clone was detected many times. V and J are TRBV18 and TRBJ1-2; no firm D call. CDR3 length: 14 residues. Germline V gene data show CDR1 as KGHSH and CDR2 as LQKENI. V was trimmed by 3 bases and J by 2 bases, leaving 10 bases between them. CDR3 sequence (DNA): TGTGCCAGCTCACCGCGATCTGAAAACTATGGCTACACCTTC. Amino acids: CASSPRSENYGYTF.

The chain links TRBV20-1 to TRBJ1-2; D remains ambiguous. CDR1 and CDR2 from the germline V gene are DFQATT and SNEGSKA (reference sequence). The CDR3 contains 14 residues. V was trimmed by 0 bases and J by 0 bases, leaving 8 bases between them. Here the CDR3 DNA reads TGCAGTGCTAGAGATCCAAGAGCTAACTATGGCTACACCTTC. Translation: CSARDPRANYGYTF.

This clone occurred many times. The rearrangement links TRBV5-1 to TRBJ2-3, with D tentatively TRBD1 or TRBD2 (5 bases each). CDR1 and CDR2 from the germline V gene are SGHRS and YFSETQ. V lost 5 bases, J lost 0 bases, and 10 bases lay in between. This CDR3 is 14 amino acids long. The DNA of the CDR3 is TGCGCCAGCAGGGGGGACCGAAGCACAGATACGCAGTATTTT. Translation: CASRGDRSTDTQYF.

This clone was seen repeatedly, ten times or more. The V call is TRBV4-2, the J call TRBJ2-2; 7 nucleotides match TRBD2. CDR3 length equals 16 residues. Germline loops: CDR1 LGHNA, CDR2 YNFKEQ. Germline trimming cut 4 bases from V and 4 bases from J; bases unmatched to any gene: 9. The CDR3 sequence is CASSPRDYEVTGELFF. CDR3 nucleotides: TGTGCCAGCAGCCCACGGGACTACGAGGTCACCGGGGAGCTGTTTTTT.

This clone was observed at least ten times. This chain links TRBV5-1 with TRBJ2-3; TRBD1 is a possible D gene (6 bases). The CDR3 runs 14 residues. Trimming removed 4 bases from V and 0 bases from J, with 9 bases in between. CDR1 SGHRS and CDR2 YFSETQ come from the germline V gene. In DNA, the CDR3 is TGCGCCAGCAGCCGGGACAAAAGCACAGATACGCAGTATTTT. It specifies CASSRDKSTDTQYF.